Below, one TCR beta chain is given with its context. Its antigen is unidentified. Extracted RNA was reverse transcribed, and the resulting cDNA served as sequencing template. TCRdb's table, derived via immunoSEQ multiplex PCR, lists solely in-frame clones and lacks some. The table includes more than 200,000 clones, about two thirds detected once. The data derive from a study of CD8+ T cells in alopecia areata. About the research overall: The study gave treated patients oral tofacitinib at 5 to 10 mg twice daily. People stayed on tofacitinib for 6 to 18 months, then stopped the drug for 6 months.

General observations from the study: An increase in clonality over normal scalp was evident in lesional scalp, especially alopecia totalis/universalis. Sequenced scalp T cells also include alphabeta T cells resident in normal skin.

The sequenced sample was CD4+ T cells sorted from blood, obtained at week 0. This receptor was identified in a human donor with alopecia areata.

CDR3 DNA sequence: TGCAGCGTTGCAGGACAGGGTAGGGCGGAGCAGTACTTC. Translating it yields CSVAGQGRAEQYF. The chain couples TRBV29-1 to TRBJ2-7; TRBD1 aligns across 8 bases. Trimming removed 4 bases from V and 7 bases from J; junction bases left unmatched: 9. From germline, CDR1 is SQVTM and CDR2 ANQGSEA. This CDR3 spans 13 amino acids.